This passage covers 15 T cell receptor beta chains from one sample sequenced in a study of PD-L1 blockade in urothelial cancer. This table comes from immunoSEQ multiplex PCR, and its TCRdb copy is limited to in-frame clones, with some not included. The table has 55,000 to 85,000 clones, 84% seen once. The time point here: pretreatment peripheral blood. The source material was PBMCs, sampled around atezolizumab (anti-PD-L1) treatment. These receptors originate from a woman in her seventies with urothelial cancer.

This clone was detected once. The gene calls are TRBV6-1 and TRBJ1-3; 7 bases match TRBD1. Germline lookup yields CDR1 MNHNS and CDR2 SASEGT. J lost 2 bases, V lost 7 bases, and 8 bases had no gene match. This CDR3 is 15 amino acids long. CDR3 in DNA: TGTGCCAGCATCTCCGGGACAGACCCTGGAAACACCATATATTTT. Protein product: CASISGTDPGNTIYF.

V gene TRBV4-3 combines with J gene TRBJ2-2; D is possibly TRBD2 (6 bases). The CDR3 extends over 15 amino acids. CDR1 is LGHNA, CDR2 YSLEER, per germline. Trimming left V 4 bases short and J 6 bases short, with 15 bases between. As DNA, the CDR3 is TGCGCCAGCAGCCTACAATTGGGAGGTCCCGGGGAGCTGTTTTTT. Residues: CASSLQLGGPGELFF.

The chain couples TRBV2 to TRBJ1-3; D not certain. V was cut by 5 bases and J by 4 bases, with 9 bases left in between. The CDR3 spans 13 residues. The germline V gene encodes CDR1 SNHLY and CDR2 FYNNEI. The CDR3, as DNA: TGTGCCAGCAGTCCTGTACAGGGAAACACCATATATTTT. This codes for CASSPVQGNTIYF.

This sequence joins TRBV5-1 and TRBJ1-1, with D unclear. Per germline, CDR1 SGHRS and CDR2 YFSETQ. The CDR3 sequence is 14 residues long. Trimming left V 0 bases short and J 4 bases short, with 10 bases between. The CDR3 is CASSLVAGGTEAFF. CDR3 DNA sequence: TGCGCCAGCAGCTTGGTTGCGGGAGGCACTGAAGCTTTCTTT.

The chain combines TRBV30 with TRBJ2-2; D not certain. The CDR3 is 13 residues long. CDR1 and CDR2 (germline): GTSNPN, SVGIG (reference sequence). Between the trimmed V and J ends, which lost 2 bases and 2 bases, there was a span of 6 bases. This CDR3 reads CAWSIGNTGELFF. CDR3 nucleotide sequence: TGTGCCTGGAGTATCGGTAACACCGGGGAGCTGTTTTTT.

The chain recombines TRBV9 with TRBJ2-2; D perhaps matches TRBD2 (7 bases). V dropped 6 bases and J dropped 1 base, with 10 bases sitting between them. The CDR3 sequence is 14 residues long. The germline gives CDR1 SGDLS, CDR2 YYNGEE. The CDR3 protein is CASKGGENTGELFF. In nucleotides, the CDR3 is TGTGCCAGCAAAGGGGGGGAGAACACCGGGGAGCTGTTTTTT.

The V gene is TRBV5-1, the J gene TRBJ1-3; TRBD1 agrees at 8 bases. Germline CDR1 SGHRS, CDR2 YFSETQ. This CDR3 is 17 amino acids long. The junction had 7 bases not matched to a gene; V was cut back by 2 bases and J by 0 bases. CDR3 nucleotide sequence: TGCGCCAGCAGCTTATCCGGGACAGGAAACTCTGGAAACACCATATATTTT. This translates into CASSLSGTGNSGNTIYF.

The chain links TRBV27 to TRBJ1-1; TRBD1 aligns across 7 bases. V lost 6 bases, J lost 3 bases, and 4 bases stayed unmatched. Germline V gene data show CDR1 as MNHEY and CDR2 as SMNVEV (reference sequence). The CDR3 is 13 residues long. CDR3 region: CASRLGQYTEAFF. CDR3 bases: TGTGCCAGCAGGCTGGGACAGTACACTGAAGCTTTCTTT.

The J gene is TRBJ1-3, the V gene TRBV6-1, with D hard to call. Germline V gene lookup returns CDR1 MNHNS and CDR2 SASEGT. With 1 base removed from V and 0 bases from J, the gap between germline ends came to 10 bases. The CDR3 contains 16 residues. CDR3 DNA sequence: TGTGCCAGCAGTGAAGATTGGGCCTCCTCTGGAAACACCATATATTTT. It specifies CASSEDWASSGNTIYF.

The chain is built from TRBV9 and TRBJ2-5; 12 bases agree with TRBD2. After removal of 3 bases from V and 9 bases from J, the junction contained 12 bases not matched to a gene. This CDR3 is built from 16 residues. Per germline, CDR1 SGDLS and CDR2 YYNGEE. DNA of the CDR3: TGTGCCAGCAGCGCGAGACTAGCGGGGGCTAAAGGGGCCCAGTACTTC. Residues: CASSARLAGAKGAQYF.

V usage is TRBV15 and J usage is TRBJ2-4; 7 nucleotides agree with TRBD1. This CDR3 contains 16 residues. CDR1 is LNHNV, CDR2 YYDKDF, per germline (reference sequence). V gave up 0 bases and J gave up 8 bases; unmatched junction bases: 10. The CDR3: CATSRDRGQVWDIQYF. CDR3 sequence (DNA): TGTGCCACCAGCAGAGATAGGGGGCAGGTTTGGGACATTCAGTACTTC.

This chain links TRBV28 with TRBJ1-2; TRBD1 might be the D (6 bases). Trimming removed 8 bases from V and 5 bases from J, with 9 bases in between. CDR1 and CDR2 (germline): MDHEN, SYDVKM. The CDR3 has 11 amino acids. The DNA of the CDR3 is TGTGCCAGCTTCAGGGGATATGGCTACACCTTC. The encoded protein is CASFRGYGYTF.

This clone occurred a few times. In DNA, the CDR3 is TGTGCCAGCAGCTTAGTGGGTTTTTTCGGGAGAGTGGAGCAGTACTTC. Protein: CASSLVGFFGRVEQYF. V and J are TRBV7-9 and TRBJ2-7; maybe TRBD2 (6 bases). CDR3 length: 16 amino acids. Germline V lookup: CDR1 SEHNR, CDR2 FQNEAQ (reference sequence). Trimming shortened V by 1 base and J by 7 bases, and 20 bases separated the two germline ends.

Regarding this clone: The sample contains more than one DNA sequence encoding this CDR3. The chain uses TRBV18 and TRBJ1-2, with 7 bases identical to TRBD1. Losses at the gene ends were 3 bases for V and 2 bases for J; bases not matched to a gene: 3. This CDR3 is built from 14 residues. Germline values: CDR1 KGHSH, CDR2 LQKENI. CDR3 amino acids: CASSPDRTNYGYTF. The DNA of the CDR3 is TGTGCCAGCTCACCGGACAGGACCAACTATGGCTACACCTTC.

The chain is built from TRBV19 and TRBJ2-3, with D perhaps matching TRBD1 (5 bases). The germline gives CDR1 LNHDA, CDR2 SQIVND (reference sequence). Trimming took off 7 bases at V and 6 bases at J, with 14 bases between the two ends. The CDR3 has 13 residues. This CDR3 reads CASNHVGADTQYF. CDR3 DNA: TGTGCCAGTAACCATGTAGGGGCGGATACGCAGTATTTT.